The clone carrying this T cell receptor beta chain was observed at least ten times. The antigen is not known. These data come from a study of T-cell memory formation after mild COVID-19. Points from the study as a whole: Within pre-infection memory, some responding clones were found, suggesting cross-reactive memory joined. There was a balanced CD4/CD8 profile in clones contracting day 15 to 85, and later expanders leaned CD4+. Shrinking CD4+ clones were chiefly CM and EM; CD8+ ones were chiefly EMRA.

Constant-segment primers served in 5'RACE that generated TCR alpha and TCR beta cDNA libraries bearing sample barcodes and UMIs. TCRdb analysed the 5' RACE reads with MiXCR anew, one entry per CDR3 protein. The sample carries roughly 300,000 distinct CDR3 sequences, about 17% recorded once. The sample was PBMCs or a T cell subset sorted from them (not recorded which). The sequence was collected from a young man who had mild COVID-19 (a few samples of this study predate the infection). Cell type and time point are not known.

For the CDR3, the DNA is TGCGCCAGCAGCACGGGCCAGGTGGAAAGAGAGACCCAGTACTTC. Translated, it gives CASSTGQVERETQYF. V usage is TRBV5-1 and J usage is TRBJ2-5; D is ambiguous. Trimming pared 4 bases from V and 4 bases from J, leaving 17 bases between. The V gene's germline CDR1 is SGHRS and CDR2 YFSETQ. CDR3 size: 15 residues.